Following are 15 T cell receptor beta chains from one sample sequenced in a study of blood T cell repertoires in COVID-19. Data came from immunoSEQ multiplex PCR; TCRdb stores just in-frame clones and leaves some out. The profile covers 120,000 or so clones, with around four fifths appearing a single time and more than 20% taken by the ten largest. Sequences were obtained from peripheral blood. These receptors were taken from a human donor in a cohort sampled during active COVID-19.

The rearrangement joins TRBV7-6 to TRBJ2-3; 9 positions match TRBD2. V lost 8 bases, J lost 4 bases, and 4 bases stayed unmatched. The CDR3 sequence is 13 residues long. CDR1 is SGHVS and CDR2 is FNYEAQ in the germline V gene. This CDR3 is CASAGGYADTQYF. The CDR3 coding sequence is TGTGCCAGCGCGGGAGGGTACGCAGATACGCAGTATTTT.

The sample holds a few counts of this clone. This sequence joins TRBV18 and TRBJ1-2, with 7 bases fitting TRBD1. CDR1 and CDR2 (germline): KGHSH, LQKENI. The CDR3 is 14 residues long. V lost 2 bases, J lost 2 bases, and 2 bases stayed unmatched. This chain's CDR3 is CASSPGTANYGYTF. CDR3 DNA sequence: TGTGCCAGCTCACCAGGGACAGCGAACTATGGCTACACCTTC. Complete variable domain (other parts from reference TRBV18 and TRBJ1-2): NAGVMQNPRHLVRRRGQEARLRCSPMKGHSHVYWYRQLPEEGLKFMVYLQKENIIDESGMPKERFSAEFPKEGPSILRIQQVVRGDSAAYFCASSPGTANYGYTFGSGTRLTVV.

This clone was observed many times. The J gene is TRBJ2-5, the V gene TRBV5-1; TRBD1 agrees at 12 bases. The germline V gene has CDR1 SGHRS and CDR2 YFSETQ. CDR3 length: 20 residues. The J segment lost 0 bases and the V segment lost 6 bases, leaving 18 bases of the junction unmatched. The CDR3 protein is CASTPTGTGGVGAYQETQYF. The CDR3 nucleotides are TGCGCCAGCACCCCCACCGGGACAGGGGGCGTGGGGGCGTACCAAGAGACCCAGTACTTC.

The sample holds a few counts of this clone. The chain couples TRBV6-2 or TRBV6-3 to TRBJ2-1, with 11 bases aligning to TRBD2. Germline V CDR1 and CDR2: MNHEY, SVGEGT. Germline trimming cut 2 bases from V and 0 bases from J; bases unmatched to any gene: 12. The CDR3 covers 20 residues. This CDR3 reads CASSYILRLAGPSSYNEQFF. In nucleotides, the CDR3 is TGTGCCAGCAGTTACATTTTACGACTAGCGGGACCGAGCTCCTACAATGAGCAGTTCTTC.

The genes are TRBV5-4 and TRBJ2-6, with 12 bases matching TRBD2. The CDR3 loop spans 19 amino acids. Germline lookup yields CDR1 SGHNT and CDR2 YYREEE (reference sequence). V lost 4 bases and J lost 1; bases outside the gene matches: 9. The CDR3 region is CASSDGASGGASGANVLTF. The CDR3 nucleotides read TGTGCCAGCAGCGATGGGGCTAGCGGGGGGGCTTCTGGGGCCAACGTCCTGACTTTC.

The chain is built from TRBV9 and TRBJ2-3, with 12 bases aligning to TRBD2. The ends lost 1 base at V and 1 base at J; junction bases unmatched: 10. The CDR3 totals 19 residues. CDR1 and CDR2 from the germline V gene are SGDLS and YYNGEE. The CDR3 loop is CASSVNPLAGGGGTDTQYF. CDR3 DNA sequence: TGTGCCAGCAGCGTAAACCCCCTAGCGGGAGGGGGAGGCACAGATACGCAGTATTTT.

The chain uses TRBV12-5 and TRBJ2-3; TRBD1 is a possible D gene (5 bases). Trimming took 1 base from V and 8 from J, leaving 13 bases between them. CDR1 and CDR2 from the germline V gene are LGHNT and FRNRAP. The CDR3 consists of 14 residues. The CDR3: CASGLGQSSGTQYF. The CDR3 bases are TGTGCTAGTGGTTTGGGACAGTCCTCGGGTACGCAGTATTTT.

This chain connects TRBV2 to TRBJ1-2, with D hard to call. The CDR3 contains 13 residues. Trimming removed 7 bases from V and 8 bases from J, with 17 bases in between. Per germline, CDR1 SNHLY and CDR2 FYNNEI. In nucleotides, the CDR3 is TGTGCCAGCACTTGGACTCGAGCGGAGGGCTACACCTTC. Its translation is CASTWTRAEGYTF.

DNA of the CDR3: TGTGCCAGCAGCCATAACCCGGGACTCATCTCGTCAGATACGCAGTATTTT. Translated: CASSHNPGLISSDTQYF. This chain joins TRBV14 and TRBJ2-3; a weak D match, TRBD2 (6 bases). V lost 3 bases and J lost 4, with 20 bases in between. The CDR3 contains 17 residues. Germline-derived CDR1 and CDR2 are SGHDN and FVKESK.

The V gene is TRBV7-9, the J gene TRBJ2-7, with 7 bases that match TRBD1. J was trimmed by 2 bases and V by 5 bases; bases with no gene match: 9. This CDR3 contains 15 residues. The germline V gene has CDR1 SEHNR and CDR2 FQNEAQ (reference sequence). CDR3 amino acids: CASSQGQFGAYEQYF. DNA for the CDR3: TGTGCCAGCAGCCAGGGACAGTTTGGGGCCTACGAGCAGTACTTC.

The chain uses TRBV11-2 and TRBJ1-1; possible D gene TRBD1, 6 bases. Germline V CDR1 and CDR2: SGHAT, FQNNGV. This CDR3 has 14 residues. The V end lost 5 bases, the J end lost 1 base, and 11 bases lay between the germline ends. In nucleotides, the CDR3 is TGTGCCAGCAGCAAGGGGGGGACGAACACTGAAGCTTTCTTT. It specifies CASSKGGTNTEAFF.

V and J are TRBV27 and TRBJ1-5; 7 nucleotides line up with TRBD1. Trimming took 2 bases from V and 0 from J; bases not matched to a gene: 4. The CDR3 runs 16 residues. CDR1 and CDR2 (germline): MNHEY, SMNVEV (reference sequence). The CDR3 protein is CASSLGGQSSNQPQHF. Written as DNA, the CDR3 is TGTGCCAGCAGTTTAGGGGGACAGAGTAGCAATCAGCCCCAGCATTTT.

This chain uses TRBV7-6 with TRBJ2-7; D perhaps matches TRBD1 (5 bases). Germline V lookup: CDR1 SGHVS, CDR2 FNYEAQ. The CDR3 sequence is 13 residues long. Trimming shortened V by 4 bases and J by 2 bases, and 9 bases separated the two germline ends. This CDR3 is CASSSQTAYEQYF. The CDR3 DNA reads TGTGCCAGCAGCTCTCAGACAGCCTACGAGCAGTACTTC.

The rearrangement uses TRBV27 and TRBJ1-4; D not certain. Per the germline V gene, CDR1 is MNHEY and CDR2 is SMNVEV (reference sequence). The CDR3 has 14 residues. The V gene lost 4 bases and the J gene lost 4 bases, with 10 bases spanning the gap. The CDR3 sequence: CASSYQAYNEKLFF. The CDR3 coding sequence is TGTGCCAGCAGTTATCAGGCCTATAATGAAAAACTGTTTTTT.

This sequence joins TRBV5-4 and TRBJ2-1; TRBD2 aligns across 7 bases. The CDR3 is made up of 15 amino acids. The germline CDR1 and CDR2 sequences are SGHNT and YYREEE (reference sequence). With V trimmed by 0 bases and J by 6 bases, 6 bases remained unmatched. CDR3 bases: TGTGCCAGCAGCTTGGGTGGGAGGGCCGGCAATGAGCAGTTCTTC. Translating gives CASSLGGRAGNEQFF.